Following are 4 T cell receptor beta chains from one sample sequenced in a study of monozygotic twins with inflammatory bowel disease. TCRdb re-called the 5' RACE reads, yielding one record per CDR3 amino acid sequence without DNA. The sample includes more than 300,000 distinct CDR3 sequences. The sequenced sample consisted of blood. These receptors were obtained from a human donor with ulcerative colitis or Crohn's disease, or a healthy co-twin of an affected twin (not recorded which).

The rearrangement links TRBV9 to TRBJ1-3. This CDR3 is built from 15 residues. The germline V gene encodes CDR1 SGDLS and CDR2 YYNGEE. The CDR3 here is CASSPGSNSGNTIYF.

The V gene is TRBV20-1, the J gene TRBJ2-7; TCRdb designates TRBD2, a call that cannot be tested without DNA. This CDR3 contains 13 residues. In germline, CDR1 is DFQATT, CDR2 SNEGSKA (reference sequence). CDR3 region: CSATSGVSYEQYF.

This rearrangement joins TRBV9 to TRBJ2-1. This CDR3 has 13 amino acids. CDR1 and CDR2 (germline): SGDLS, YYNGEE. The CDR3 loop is CASSAQTYNEQFF.

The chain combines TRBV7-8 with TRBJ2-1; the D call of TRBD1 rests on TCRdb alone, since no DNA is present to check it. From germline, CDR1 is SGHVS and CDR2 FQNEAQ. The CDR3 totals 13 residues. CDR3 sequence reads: CASEDTTYNEQFF.